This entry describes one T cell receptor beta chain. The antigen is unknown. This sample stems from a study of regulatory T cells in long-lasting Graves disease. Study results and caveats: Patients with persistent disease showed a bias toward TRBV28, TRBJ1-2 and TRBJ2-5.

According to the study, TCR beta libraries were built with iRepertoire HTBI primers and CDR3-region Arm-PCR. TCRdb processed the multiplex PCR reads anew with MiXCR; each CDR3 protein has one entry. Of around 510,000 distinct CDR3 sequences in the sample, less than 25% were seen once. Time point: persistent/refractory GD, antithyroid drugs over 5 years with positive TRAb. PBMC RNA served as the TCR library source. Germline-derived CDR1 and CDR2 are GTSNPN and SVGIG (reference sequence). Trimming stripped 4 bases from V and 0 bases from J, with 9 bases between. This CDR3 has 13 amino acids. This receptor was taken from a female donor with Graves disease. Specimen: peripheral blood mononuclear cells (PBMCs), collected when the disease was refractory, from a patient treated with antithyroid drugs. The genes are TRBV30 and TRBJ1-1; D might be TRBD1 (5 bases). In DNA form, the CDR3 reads TGTGCCTGGACGGGACCGCTGAACACTGAAGCTTTCTTT. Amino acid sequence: CAWTGPLNTEAFF.